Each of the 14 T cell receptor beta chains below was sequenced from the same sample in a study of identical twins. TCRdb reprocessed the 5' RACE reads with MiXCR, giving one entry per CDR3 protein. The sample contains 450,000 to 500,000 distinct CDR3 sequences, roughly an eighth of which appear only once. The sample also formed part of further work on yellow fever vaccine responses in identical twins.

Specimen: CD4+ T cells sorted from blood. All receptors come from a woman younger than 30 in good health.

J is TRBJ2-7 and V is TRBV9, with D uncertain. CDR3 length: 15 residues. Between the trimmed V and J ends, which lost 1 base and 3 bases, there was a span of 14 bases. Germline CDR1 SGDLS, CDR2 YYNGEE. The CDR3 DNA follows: TGTGCCAGCAGCGTAATGGGGATAATTGGCTACGAGCAGTACTTC. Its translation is CASSVMGIIGYEQYF. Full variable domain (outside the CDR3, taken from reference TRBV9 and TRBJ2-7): DSGVTQTPKHLITATGQRVTLRCSPRSGDLSVYWYQQSLDQGLQFLIQYYNGEERAKGNILERFSAQQFPDLHSELNLSSLELGDSALYFCASSVMGIIGYEQYFGPGTRLTVT.

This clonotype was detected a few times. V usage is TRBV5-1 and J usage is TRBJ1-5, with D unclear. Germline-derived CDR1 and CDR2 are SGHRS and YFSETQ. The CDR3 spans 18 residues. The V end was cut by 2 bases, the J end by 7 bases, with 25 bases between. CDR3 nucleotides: TGCGCCAGCAGCTTCGTTGCAGTGAAGGTTAAAATTCACCAGCCCCAGCATTTT. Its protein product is CASSFVAVKVKIHQPQHF.

The DNA for the CDR3 is TGCAGTGCTGCGGGACTAGCGGCCACAGATACGCAGTATTTT. This sequence encodes CSAAGLAATDTQYF. The chain has TRBV20-1 and TRBJ2-3; 11 bases agree with TRBD2. The germline CDR1 and CDR2 sequences are DFQATT and SNEGSKA (reference sequence). This CDR3 region has 14 residues. Trimming removed 5 bases from V and 2 bases from J; junction bases left unmatched: 3.

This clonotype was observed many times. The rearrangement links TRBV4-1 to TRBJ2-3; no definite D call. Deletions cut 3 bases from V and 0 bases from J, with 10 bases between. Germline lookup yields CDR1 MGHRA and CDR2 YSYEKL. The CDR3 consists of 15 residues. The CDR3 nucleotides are TGCGCCAGCAGCCATTCGGGCTCAAGCACAGATACGCAGTATTTT. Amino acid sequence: CASSHSGSSTDTQYF.

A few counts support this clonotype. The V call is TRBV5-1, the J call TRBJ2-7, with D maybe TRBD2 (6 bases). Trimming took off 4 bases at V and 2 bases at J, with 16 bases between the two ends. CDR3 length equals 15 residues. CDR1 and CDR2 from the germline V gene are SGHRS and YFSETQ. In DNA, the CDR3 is TGCGCCAGCAGCGCCACGGGGGTAAAAGCCTACGAGCAGTACTTC. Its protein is CASSATGVKAYEQYF.

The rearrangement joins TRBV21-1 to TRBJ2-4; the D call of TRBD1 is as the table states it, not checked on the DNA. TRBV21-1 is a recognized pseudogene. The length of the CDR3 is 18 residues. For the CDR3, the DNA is TGTGCCAGCAGCCTATTCTTCAGGGACGACTTAGCCAAAAACATTCAGTACTTC. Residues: CASSLFFRDDLAKNIQYF.

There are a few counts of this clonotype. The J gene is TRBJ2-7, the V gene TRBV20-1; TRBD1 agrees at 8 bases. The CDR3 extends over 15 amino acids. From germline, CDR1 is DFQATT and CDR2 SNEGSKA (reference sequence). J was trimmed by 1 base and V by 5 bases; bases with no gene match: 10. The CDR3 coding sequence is TGCAGTGCTTCGGACAGGGTTCGTAAGTCCTACGAGCAGTACTTC. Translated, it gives CSASDRVRKSYEQYF.

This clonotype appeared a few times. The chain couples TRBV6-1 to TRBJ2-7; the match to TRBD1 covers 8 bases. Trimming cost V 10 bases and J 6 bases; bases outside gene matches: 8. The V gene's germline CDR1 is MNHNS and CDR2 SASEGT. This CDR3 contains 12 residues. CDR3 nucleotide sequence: TGTGCCACCATGGGACAGGTCCCCGAGCAGTACTTC. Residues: CATMGQVPEQYF.

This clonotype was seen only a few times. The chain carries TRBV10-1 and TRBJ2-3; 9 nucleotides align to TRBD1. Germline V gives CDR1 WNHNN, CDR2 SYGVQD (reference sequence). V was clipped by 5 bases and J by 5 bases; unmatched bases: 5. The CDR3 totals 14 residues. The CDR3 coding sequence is TGCGCCAGCAGTCGGACAGGGGTGGGAGATACGCAGTATTTT. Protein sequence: CASSRTGVGDTQYF.

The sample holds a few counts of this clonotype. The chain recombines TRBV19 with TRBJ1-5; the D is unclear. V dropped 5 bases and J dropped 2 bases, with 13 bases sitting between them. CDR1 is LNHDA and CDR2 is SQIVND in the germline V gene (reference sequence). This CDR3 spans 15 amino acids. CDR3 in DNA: TGTGCCAGTAGTCCCAGCGGGAGGGGCAATCAGCCCCAGCATTTT. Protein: CASSPSGRGNQPQHF.

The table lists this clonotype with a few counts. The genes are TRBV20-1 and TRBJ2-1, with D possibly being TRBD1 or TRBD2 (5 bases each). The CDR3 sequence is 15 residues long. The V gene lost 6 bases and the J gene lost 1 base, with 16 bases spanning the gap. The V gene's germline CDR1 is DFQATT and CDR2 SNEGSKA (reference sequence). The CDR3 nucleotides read TGCAGTGCCACTCGACAGCGGTCTTCCTACAATGAGCAGTTCTTC. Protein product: CSATRQRSSYNEQFF.

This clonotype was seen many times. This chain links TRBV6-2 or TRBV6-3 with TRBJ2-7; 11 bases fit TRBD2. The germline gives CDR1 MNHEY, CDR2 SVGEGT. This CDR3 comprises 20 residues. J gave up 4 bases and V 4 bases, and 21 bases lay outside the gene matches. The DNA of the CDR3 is TGTGCCAGCAGTTTCCTCTACTGGGCCGACTCGACTAGCGGGACGTACGAGCAGTACTTC. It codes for CASSFLYWADSTSGTYEQYF.

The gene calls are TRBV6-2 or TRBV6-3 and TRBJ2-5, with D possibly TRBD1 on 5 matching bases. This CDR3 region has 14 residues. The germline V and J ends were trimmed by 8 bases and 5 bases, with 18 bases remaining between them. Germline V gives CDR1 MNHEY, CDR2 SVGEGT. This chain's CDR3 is CASVWGQGVETQYF. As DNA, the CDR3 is TGTGCCAGCGTCTGGGGTCAAGGGGTCGAGACCCAGTACTTC.

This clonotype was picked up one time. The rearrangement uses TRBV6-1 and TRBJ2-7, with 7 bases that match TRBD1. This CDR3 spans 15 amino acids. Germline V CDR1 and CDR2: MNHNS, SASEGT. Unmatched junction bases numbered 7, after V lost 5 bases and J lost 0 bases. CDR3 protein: CASSPTGASSYEQYF. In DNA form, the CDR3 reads TGTGCCAGCAGTCCTACAGGGGCCAGCTCCTACGAGCAGTACTTC.